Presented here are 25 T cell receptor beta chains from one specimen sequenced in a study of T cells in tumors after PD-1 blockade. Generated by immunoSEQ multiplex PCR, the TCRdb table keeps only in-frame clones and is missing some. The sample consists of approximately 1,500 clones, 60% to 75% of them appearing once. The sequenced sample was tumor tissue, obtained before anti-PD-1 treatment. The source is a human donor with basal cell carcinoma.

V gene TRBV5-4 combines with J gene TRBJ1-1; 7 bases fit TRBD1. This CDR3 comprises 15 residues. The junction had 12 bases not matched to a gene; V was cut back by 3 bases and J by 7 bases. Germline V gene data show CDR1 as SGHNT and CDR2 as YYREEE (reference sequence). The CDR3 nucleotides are TGTGCCAGCAGCTCGAAGACAGGGCCTAAGGATGAAGCTTTCTTT. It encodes CASSSKTGPKDEAFF.

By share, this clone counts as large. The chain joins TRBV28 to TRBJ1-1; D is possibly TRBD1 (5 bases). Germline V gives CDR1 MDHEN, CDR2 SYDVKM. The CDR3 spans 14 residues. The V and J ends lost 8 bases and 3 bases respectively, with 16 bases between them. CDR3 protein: CASLRGVCYTEAFF. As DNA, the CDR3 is TGTGCCAGCCTCCGGGGCGTATGTTACACTGAAGCTTTCTTT.

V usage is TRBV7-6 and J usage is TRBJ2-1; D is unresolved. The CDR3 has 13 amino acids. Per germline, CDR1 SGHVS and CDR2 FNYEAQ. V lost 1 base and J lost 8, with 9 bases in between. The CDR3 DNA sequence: TGTGCCAGCAGCTTAGTGAGAGGAGATGAGCAGTTCTTC. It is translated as CASSLVRGDEQFF.

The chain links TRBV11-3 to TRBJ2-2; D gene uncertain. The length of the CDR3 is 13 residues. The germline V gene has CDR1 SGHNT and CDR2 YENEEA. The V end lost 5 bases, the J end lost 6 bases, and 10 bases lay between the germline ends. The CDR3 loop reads CASSPTLSGELFF. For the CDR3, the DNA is TGTGCCAGCAGCCCGACTCTTTCCGGGGAGCTGTTTTTT.

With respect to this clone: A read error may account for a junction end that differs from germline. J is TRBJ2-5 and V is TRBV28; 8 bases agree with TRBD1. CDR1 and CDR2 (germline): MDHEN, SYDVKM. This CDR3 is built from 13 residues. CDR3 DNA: TGTGCCAGCAGGGGCAGGGGGCAAGAGACCCGGTACTTC. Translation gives CASRGRGQETRYF.

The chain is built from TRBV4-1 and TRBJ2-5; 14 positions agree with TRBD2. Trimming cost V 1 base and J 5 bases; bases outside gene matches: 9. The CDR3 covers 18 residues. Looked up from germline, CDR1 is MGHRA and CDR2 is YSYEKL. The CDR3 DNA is TGCGCCAGCAGCCAAGTAAATATGGGACTAGCGGGAGTTGAGACCCAGTACTTC. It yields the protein CASSQVNMGLAGVETQYF.

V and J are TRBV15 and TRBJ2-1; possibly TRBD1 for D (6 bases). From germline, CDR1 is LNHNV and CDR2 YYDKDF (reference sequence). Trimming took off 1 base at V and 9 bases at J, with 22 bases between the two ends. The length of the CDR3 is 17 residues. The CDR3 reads CATSRVGRGSTYFEQFF. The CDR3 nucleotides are TGTGCCACCAGCAGAGTAGGAAGGGGGTCGACATATTTTGAGCAGTTCTTC.

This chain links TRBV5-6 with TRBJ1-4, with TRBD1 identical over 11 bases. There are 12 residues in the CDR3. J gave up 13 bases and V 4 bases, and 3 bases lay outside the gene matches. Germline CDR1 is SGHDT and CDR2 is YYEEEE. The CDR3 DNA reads TGTGCCAGCAGCAGGGGGACAGGGGGACTGTTTTTT. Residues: CASSRGTGGLFF.

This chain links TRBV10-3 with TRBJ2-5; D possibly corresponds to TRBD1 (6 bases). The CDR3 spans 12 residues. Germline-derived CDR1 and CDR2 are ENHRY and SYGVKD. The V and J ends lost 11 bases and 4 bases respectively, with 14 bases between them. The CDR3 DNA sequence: TGTGCCGCCGGTACAGGGCGAGAGACCCAGTACTTC. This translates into CAAGTGRETQYF.

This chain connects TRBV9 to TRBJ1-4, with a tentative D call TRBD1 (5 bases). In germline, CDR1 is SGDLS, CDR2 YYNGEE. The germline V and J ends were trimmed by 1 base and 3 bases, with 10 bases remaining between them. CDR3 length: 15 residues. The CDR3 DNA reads TGTGCCAGCAGCGTAAATTGGGGACCTAATGAAAAACTGTTTTTT. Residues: CASSVNWGPNEKLFF. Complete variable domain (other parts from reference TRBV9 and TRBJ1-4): DSGVTQTPKHLITATGQRVTLRCSPRSGDLSVYWYQQSLDQGLQFLIQYYNGEERAKGNILERFSAQQFPDLHSELNLSSLELGDSALYFCASSVNWGPNEKLFFGSGTQLSVL.

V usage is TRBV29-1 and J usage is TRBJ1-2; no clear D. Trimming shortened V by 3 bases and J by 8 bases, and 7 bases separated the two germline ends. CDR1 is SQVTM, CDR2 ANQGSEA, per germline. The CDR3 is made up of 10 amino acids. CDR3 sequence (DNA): TGCAGCGTTGACTGGGGAGGCTACACCTTC. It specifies CSVDWGGYTF.

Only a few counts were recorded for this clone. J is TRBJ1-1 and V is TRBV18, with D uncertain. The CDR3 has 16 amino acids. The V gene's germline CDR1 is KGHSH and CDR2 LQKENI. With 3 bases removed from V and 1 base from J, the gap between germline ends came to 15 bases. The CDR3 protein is CASSPGGTRGNTEAFF. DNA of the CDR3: TGTGCCAGCTCACCCGGTGGTACGAGAGGGAACACTGAAGCTTTCTTT.

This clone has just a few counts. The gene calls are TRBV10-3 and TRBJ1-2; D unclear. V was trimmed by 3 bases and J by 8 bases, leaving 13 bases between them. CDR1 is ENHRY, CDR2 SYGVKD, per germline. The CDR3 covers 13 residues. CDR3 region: CAISDPYVDGYTF. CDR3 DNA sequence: TGTGCCATCAGTGATCCGTATGTCGACGGCTACACCTTC.

CDR3 sequence reads: CASSLGGVNTEAFF. DNA for the CDR3: TGTGCCAGCAGTTTGGGGGGGGTGAACACTGAAGCTTTCTTT. This chain connects TRBV6-5 to TRBJ1-1; perhaps TRBD1 as D (5 bases). Trimming shortened V by 4 bases and J by 0 bases, and 9 bases separated the two germline ends. The CDR3 runs 14 residues. The V gene's germline CDR1 is MNHEY and CDR2 SVGAGI.

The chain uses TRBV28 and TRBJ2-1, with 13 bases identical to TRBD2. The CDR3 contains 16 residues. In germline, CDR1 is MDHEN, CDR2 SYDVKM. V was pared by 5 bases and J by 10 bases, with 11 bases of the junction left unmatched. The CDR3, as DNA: TGTGCCAGCAGTCCATCGACTAGCGGGAGGCTAAGAGAGCAGTTCTTC. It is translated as CASSPSTSGRLREQFF.

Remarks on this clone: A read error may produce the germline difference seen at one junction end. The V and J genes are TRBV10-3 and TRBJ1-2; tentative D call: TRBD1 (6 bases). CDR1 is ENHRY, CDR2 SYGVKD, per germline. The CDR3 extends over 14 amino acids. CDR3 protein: CVISEIQGAYGYTF. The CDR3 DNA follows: TGTGTCATCAGTGAAATACAGGGCGCCTATGGCTACACCTTC.

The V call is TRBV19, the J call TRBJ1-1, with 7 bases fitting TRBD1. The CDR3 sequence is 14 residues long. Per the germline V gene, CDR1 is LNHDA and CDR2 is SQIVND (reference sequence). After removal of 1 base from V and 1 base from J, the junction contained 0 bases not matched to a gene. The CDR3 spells CASSIGTGNTEAFF. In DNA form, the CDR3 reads TGTGCCAGTAGTATAGGGACAGGGAACACTGAAGCTTTCTTT.

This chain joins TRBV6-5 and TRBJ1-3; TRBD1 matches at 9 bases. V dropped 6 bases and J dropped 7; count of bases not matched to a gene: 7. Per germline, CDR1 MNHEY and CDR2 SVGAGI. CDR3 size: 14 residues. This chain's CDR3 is CASSQGTGRNTIYF. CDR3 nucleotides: TGTGCCAGCAGCCAGGGGACAGGGAGGAACACCATATATTTT.

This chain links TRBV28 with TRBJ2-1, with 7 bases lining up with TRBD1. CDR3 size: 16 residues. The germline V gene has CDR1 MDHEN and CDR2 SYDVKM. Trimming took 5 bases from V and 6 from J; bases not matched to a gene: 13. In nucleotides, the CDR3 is TGTGCCAGCAGTGCTGGGGTTCAGGGGGAGATCAATGAGCAGTTCTTC. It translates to CASSAGVQGEINEQFF. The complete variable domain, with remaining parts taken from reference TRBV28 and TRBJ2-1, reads DVKVTQSSRYLVKRTGEKVFLECVQDMDHENMFWYRQDPGLGLRLIYFSYDVKMKEKGDIPEGYSVSREKKERFSLILESASTNQTSMYLCASSAGVQGEINEQFFGPGTRLTVL.

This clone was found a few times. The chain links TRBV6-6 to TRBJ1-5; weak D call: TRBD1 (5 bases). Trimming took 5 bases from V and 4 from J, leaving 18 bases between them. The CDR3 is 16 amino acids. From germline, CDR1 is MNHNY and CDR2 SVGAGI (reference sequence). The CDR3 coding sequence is TGTGCCAGCAGTCTGACCCTAGGGGCCGCGAATCAGCCCCAGCATTTT. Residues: CASSLTLGAANQPQHF.

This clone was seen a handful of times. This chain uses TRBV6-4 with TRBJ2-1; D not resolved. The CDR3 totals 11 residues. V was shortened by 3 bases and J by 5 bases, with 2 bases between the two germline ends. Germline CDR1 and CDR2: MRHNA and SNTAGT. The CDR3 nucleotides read TGTGCCAGCAGTGATCACAATGAGCAGTTCTTC. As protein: CASSDHNEQFF.

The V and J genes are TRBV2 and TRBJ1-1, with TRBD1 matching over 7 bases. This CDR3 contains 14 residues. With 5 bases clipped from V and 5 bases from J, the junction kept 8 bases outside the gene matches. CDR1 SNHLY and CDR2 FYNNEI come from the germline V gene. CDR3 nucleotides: TGTGCCAGCAGTCGCACGGGACAGAGAACTGAAGCTTTCTTT. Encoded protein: CASSRTGQRTEAFF.

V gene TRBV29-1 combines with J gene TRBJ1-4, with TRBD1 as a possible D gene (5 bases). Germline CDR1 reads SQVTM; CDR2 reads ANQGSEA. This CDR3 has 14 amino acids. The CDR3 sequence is CSAGTQGTNEKLFF. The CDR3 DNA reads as TGCAGTGCCGGGACCCAGGGTACTAATGAAAAACTGTTTTTT.

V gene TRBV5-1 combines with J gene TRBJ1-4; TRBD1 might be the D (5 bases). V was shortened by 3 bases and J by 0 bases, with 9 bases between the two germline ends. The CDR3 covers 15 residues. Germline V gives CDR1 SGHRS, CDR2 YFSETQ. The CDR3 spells CASSSGRSTNEKLFF. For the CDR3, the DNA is TGCGCCAGCAGCTCGGGACGGTCAACTAATGAAAAACTGTTTTTT.

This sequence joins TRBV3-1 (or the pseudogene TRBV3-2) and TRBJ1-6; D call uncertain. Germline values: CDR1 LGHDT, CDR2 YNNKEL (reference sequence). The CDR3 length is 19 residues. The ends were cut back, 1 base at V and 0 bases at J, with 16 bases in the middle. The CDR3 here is CASSQGVSTPSSYNSPLHF. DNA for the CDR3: TGTGCCAGCAGCCAAGGCGTTTCTACCCCTAGCTCCTATAATTCACCCCTCCACTTT.